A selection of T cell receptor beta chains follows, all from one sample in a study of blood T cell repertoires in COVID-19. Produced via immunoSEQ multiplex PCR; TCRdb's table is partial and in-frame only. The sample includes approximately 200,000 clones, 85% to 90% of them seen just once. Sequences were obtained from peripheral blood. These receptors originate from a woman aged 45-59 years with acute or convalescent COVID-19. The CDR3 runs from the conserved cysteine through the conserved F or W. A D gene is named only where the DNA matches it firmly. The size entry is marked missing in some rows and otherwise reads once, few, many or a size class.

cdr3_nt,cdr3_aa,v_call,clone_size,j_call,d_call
TGTGCCAGCTTACGGGGGTTAAACACTGAAGCTTTCTTT,CASLRGLNTEAFF,TRBV18,.,TRBJ1-1,.
TGTGCCAGCAGTTTAACGGAGGGCACTGAAGCTTTCTTT,CASSLTEGTEAFF,TRBV9,.,TRBJ1-1,.
TGTGCCAGCAGCTCCAGAGCGGGGAGCTCCTACAATGAGCAGTTCTTC,CASSSRAGSSYNEQFF,TRBV5-8,.,TRBJ2-1,TRBD2
TGTGCCAGCAGTGATGGCGGGACTTACTACAATGAGCAGTTCTTC,CASSDGGTYYNEQFF,TRBV25-1,.,TRBJ2-1,.
TGTGCCAGCAGCTTAGGCGAGGTCCAGGGCGAATCCGGTCTCTTT,CASSLGEVQGESGLF,TRBV11-2,.,TRBJ2-3,.
TGTGCCAGCAGCCCAGGAGGGGCTTGGGAGACCCAGTACTTC,CASSPGGAWETQYF,TRBV7-2,.,TRBJ2-5,.
TGTGCCAGAAGCGGGGGGGATACAGATACGCAGTATTTT,CARSGGDTDTQYF,TRBV30,few,TRBJ2-3,TRBD2
TGTGCCTGGAGTGTTGGCAGGGGGCGCGGGCAGCCCCAGCATTTT,CAWSVGRGRGQPQHF,TRBV30,.,TRBJ1-5,TRBD1
TGTGCCAGCAGCAAGGGACAGATAGATACGCAGTATTTT,CASSKGQIDTQYF,TRBV5-6,.,TRBJ2-3,TRBD1
TGTGCCAGCAGTTCCGTAGCGGGGAAAGAGACCCAGTACTTC,CASSSVAGKETQYF,TRBV6-2/TRBV6-3,once,TRBJ2-5,TRBD2
TGTGCCAGTAGTAGATCGGGACAGGGGGCTTTGAATTCACCCCTCCACTTT,CASSRSGQGALNSPLHF,TRBV19,.,TRBJ1-6,TRBD1
TGTGCCAGCAGAGGAGTCGGACAGTCTGGGGCCAACGTCCTGACTTTC,CASRGVGQSGANVLTF,TRBV9,few,TRBJ2-6,.
TGTGCCAGCAGTTGGGGCGGGGGTACTGAAGCTTTCTTT,CASSWGGGTEAFF,TRBV27,.,TRBJ1-1,.
TGTGCCACCAGTGGGGGAGTGAGGAATGAGCAGTTCTTC,CATSGGVRNEQFF,TRBV24-1,.,TRBJ2-1,.
TGTGCCAGCAGTTACAGGGTCGAGCGGGAGCAGTACTTC,CASSYRVEREQYF,TRBV6-2/TRBV6-3,.,TRBJ2-7,.
TGTGCCATCAGTGAGTTAGGAGAAAGCCAGCCCCAGCATTTT,CAISELGESQPQHF,TRBV10-3,.,TRBJ1-5,.
TGCGCCAGCAGGGGAGAGGGTAGAGGTAATGAAAAACTGTTTTTT,CASRGEGRGNEKLFF,TRBV5-1,once,TRBJ1-4,.
TGTGCCAGCAGCTATACGGGCCAAGAGACCCAGTACTTC,CASSYTGQETQYF,TRBV7-3,.,TRBJ2-5,.
TGTGCCAGCTCACGACTAGCGGGAGAAGCAGATACGCAGTATTTT,CASSRLAGEADTQYF,TRBV18,.,TRBJ2-3,TRBD2
TGTGCTACCTCCCAAGAGAGCAATCAGCCCCAGCATTTT,CATSQESNQPQHF,TRBV12-5,.,TRBJ1-5,.
TGTGCCAGCAGTTACCTTCAGGGGCATGGCTACACCTTC,CASSYLQGHGYTF,TRBV6-5,.,TRBJ1-2,.
TGTGCCAGCCGAACGGGACAGGTAAATCAGCCCCAGCATTTT,CASRTGQVNQPQHF,TRBV6-5,few,TRBJ1-5,TRBD1
TGTGCCTGGAGAGTGCAGTCCACCCTCAACACTGAAGCTTTCTTT,CAWRVQSTLNTEAFF,TRBV30,.,TRBJ1-1,.
TGTGCCAGCAGCTTTGCGCCTGGCGGAGAAAAACTGTTTTTT,CASSFAPGGEKLFF,TRBV13,.,TRBJ1-4,.
TGTGCCACCAGCGGTGAAACAGGGTCTAGCACAGATACGCAGTATTTT,CATSGETGSSTDTQYF,TRBV15,.,TRBJ2-3,.
TGCAGCGTTAACCCAGCGGAGGGGGGGAGCTCCTACAATGAGCAGTTCTTC,CSVNPAEGGSSYNEQFF,TRBV29-1,.,TRBJ2-1,.
TGTGCCAGCGGGGGGGCTGGAGATACGCAGTATTTT,CASGGAGDTQYF,TRBV6-5,.,TRBJ2-3,.
TGCGCCAGCAGCTTTAGCGGGGGGGCAGGAGAGACCCAGTACTTC,CASSFSGGAGETQYF,TRBV5-1,.,TRBJ2-5,TRBD2
TGTGCCAGCAGCGTAGGGGGGGCAGATACGCAGTATTTT,CASSVGGADTQYF,TRBV9,few,TRBJ2-3,.
TGTGCCAGCAGCCAAGGAGGGGGTTACGAGCAGTACTTC,CASSQGGGYEQYF,TRBV14,.,TRBJ2-7,.
TGTGCCAGCAGCTCCACAGGGGAGAGAGAGGGCTACACCTTC,CASSSTGEREGYTF,TRBV5-6,.,TRBJ1-2,TRBD1
TGTGCCAGCAGCTTAGATGTGGACAGGGGGTACAATGAGCAGTTCTTC,CASSLDVDRGYNEQFF,TRBV11-3,.,TRBJ2-1,TRBD1
TGTGCCAGCAGCTTAGGTAGCGGGAGCCCCCACAATGAGCAGTTCTTC,CASSLGSGSPHNEQFF,TRBV7-2,.,TRBJ2-1,TRBD2
TGTGCCAGCAGCTTAGCCTACAGTCTAGGGGCGTTGACAGGCTACACCTTC,CASSLAYSLGALTGYTF,TRBV7-2,.,TRBJ1-2,.
TGTGCCAGCAGCTCCAGGGGCGGTTCGCTCCCCTATGGCTACACCTTC,CASSSRGGSLPYGYTF,TRBV5-8,.,TRBJ1-2,.
TGTGCCAGCAGCTGGATTGGGGGGACAGTGGAAAAACTGTTTTTT,CASSWIGGTVEKLFF,TRBV7-2,.,TRBJ1-4,TRBD1
TGTGCCAGCAGCCCCCACCGAGTCTATGGCTACACCTTC,CASSPHRVYGYTF,TRBV7-9,.,TRBJ1-2,.
TGTGCCATCAGTTGGACAGGCACTGAAGCTTTCTTT,CAISWTGTEAFF,TRBV10-3,.,TRBJ1-1,TRBD1
TGTGCCACCAGTGACCCTTATAGCAATCAGCCCCAGCATTTT,CATSDPYSNQPQHF,TRBV24-1,.,TRBJ1-5,.
TGTGCCAGCTCCCAAGGGGGGACAGATAATTCACCCCTCCACTTT,CASSQGGTDNSPLHF,TRBV18,.,TRBJ1-6,TRBD1
TGCAGCGCCGAGGACGGGGCTGAAGCTTTCTTT,CSAEDGAEAFF,TRBV29-1,.,TRBJ1-1,.
TGTGCCAGCAGCTTAACATTGGGCAATCAGCCCCAGCATTTT,CASSLTLGNQPQHF,TRBV7-2,few,TRBJ1-5,.
TGTGCCAGCAGCGTAGGAGGGGGCTTCTCCTACAATGAGCAGTTCTTC,CASSVGGGFSYNEQFF,TRBV9,once,TRBJ2-1,TRBD1
TGTGCCAGCAGCGCGACTAGCGGGAACTCAGATACGCAGTATTTT,CASSATSGNSDTQYF,TRBV9,.,TRBJ2-3,TRBD2
TGTGCCAGCTCACAGCCCCTATTACCCCTCCACTTT,CASSQPLLPLHF,TRBV18,.,TRBJ1-6,.
TGTGCCACCAGTGACTCGCCGACAGGGAGGTACACCGGGGAGCTGTTTTTT,CATSDSPTGRYTGELFF,TRBV24-1,once,TRBJ2-2,.
TGTGCCACCAGCAGAGACGGGGCGGGGTGGGGCACCGGGGAGCTGTTTTTT,CATSRDGAGWGTGELFF,TRBV15,once,TRBJ2-2,.
TGTGCCAGCTCACCAACAAGGGACTCAAACGAGCAGTACTTC,CASSPTRDSNEQYF,TRBV18,.,TRBJ2-7,.
TGTGCCAGCATCGCGACCTCGTGGGCGCCAGGAAACACCATATATTTT,CASIATSWAPGNTIYF,TRBV2,.,TRBJ1-3,.
TGTGCCAGCAGCGTAGCCGGCTATGGCTACACCTTC,CASSVAGYGYTF,TRBV9,.,TRBJ1-2,.
TGTGCCAGTAGTATAACCAGGGCTTCCTCTGGAAACACCATATATTTT,CASSITRASSGNTIYF,TRBV19,.,TRBJ1-3,.
TGTGCCAGAAGCTTGGGGCAGAAAACGAATCAGCCCCAGCATTTT,CARSLGQKTNQPQHF,TRBV5-3,.,TRBJ1-5,.
TGTGCCAGTAGTCCTGCAAGGGGAGCTAGCGGAGATACGCAGTATTTT,CASSPARGASGDTQYF,TRBV19,.,TRBJ2-3,TRBD2
TGTGCCAGCAGCGTTCAAACTACCCAAGAGACCCAGTACTTC,CASSVQTTQETQYF,TRBV9,.,TRBJ2-5,.